The clone carrying this TCR beta chain was seen ten or more times. Its specificity is unknown. Authors' processing steps: Construction of a distant-metastasis classifier for papillary thyroid cancer relied on CDR3 differences across clinicopathological groups. With MiXCR, TCRdb called clones anew from the PCR reads. What appears here as the V and J calls and clone size reflects TCRdb's work, not the paper's. The sample contains roughly 40,000 clones, roughly 12% of which appear only once. This sample is part of a study of metastatic and nonmetastatic thyroid tumors. J was trimmed by 2 bases and V by 4 bases; bases with no gene match: 7. Germline-derived CDR1 and CDR2 are SGHAT and FQNNGV. The CDR3 sequence is 16 residues long. All patients were treatment-naive before thyroid surgery. Notes on the study in general: Compared with benign nodules, malignant thyroid tumors were reported to have significantly higher TCR beta diversity in both blood and tumor.

The TCR originated in a male donor with papillary thyroid cancer or a benign thyroid nodule (not recorded which). Some clones in this sample may be carry-over from other donors' samples. The chain links TRBV11-2 to TRBJ1-3, with 8 bases lining up with TRBD1. Material: blood. In DNA, the CDR3 is TGTGCCAGCAGCTGGCAGGGGGCGCAGACTGGAAACACCATATATTTT. Amino acids: CASSWQGAQTGNTIYF.